This T cell receptor (beta chain) emerged from a study of cytomegalovirus exposure and HLA in healthy donors. It was with 60 Vbeta and 13 Jbeta primers that the PCR ran. The table came from immunoSEQ multiplex PCR; TCRdb's copy has only in-frame clones and leaves some out. The sample has tens of thousands of clones. Trimming took 3 bases from V and 7 from J; bases not matched to a gene: 4. The germline gives CDR1 KGHSH, CDR2 LQKENI. This CDR3 spans 14 amino acids. The V call is TRBV18, the J call TRBJ2-2, with 8 bases identical to TRBD1. The sequenced sample was PBMCs. This clonotype was sampled from a middle-aged woman in good health and CMV-seronegative. CDR3 sequence (DNA): TGTGCCAGCTCACCGGGACAGGAAGTCGGGGAGCTGTTTTTT. It specifies CASSPGQEVGELFF. Full variable domain (missing parts from reference TRBV18 and TRBJ2-2): NAGVMQNPRHLVRRRGQEARLRCSPMKGHSHVYWYRQLPEEGLKFMVYLQKENIIDESGMPKERFSAEFPKEGPSILRIQQVVRGDSAAYFCASSPGQEVGELFFGEGSRLTVL.